The 32 T cell receptor beta chains presented below share a single source sample, sequenced in a study of blood T cell repertoires in COVID-19. Method: immunoSEQ multiplex PCR; TCRdb's copy keeps in-frame clones and lacks some. This sample has about 240,000 clones, with approximately 85% found just once. The sequenced sample was peripheral blood. Receptor source: a woman in her sixties with active or convalescent COVID-19.

The chain couples TRBV2 to TRBJ1-1; D might be TRBD1 (6 bases). The CDR3 runs to 15 residues. V shed 5 bases and J shed 5 bases, with 18 bases lying between them. CDR1 SNHLY and CDR2 FYNNEI come from the germline V gene. CDR3 nucleotide sequence: TGTGCCAGCAGTAGGGGGGGACGGGTTAGGACTGAAGCTTTCTTT. Translating gives CASSRGGRVRTEAFF.

CDR3 residues: CASSSRYEGNTIYF. The CDR3 coding sequence is TGTGCCAGCAGCTCCCGGTACGAGGGAAACACCATATATTTT. The chain recombines TRBV5-6 with TRBJ1-3; no clear D gene. The CDR3 covers 14 residues. V was clipped by 3 bases and J by 4 bases, with 11 bases between them. The germline V gene encodes CDR1 SGHDT and CDR2 YYEEEE.

This chain connects TRBV4-1 to TRBJ2-5; D not certain. Looked up from germline, CDR1 is MGHRA and CDR2 is YSYEKL. V was clipped by 1 base and J by 4 bases, with 7 bases between them. The CDR3 totals 13 residues. In DNA, the CDR3 is TGCGCCAGCAGCCAAGCTTATCCAGAGACCCAGTACTTC. Its translation: CASSQAYPETQYF.

The V call is TRBV6-6, the J call TRBJ2-2; D is unresolved. Germline-derived CDR1 and CDR2 are MNHNY and SVGAGI (reference sequence). The ends were cut back, 5 bases at V and 2 bases at J, with 15 bases in the middle. This CDR3 region has 16 residues. The DNA of the CDR3 is TGTGCCAGCAGTCTTGCGCGCAGCGCCAACACCGGGGAGCTGTTTTTT. As protein: CASSLARSANTGELFF.

The chain carries TRBV12-3 or TRBV12-4 and TRBJ2-3, with D uncertain. The CDR3 is 11 residues long. V lost 1 base and J lost 11, with 7 bases in between. The CDR3 nucleotides are TGTGCCAGCAGTTTAGGGTTCGGGCAGTATTTT. It encodes CASSLGFGQYF.

This chain's CDR3 is CSVESGAYGYTF. CDR3 nucleotide sequence: TGCAGCGTTGAGTCAGGGGCCTATGGCTACACCTTC. The chain has TRBV29-1 and TRBJ1-2; a possible D gene is TRBD1 (6 bases). This CDR3 spans 12 amino acids. Trimming took 3 bases from V and 4 from J, leaving 9 bases between them. Germline loops: CDR1 SQVTM, CDR2 ANQGSEA.

This clone has a handful of counts. The V and J genes are TRBV10-3 and TRBJ1-1; D not certain. Per germline, CDR1 ENHRY and CDR2 SYGVKD. V was clipped by 7 bases and J by 2 bases, with 14 bases between them. The CDR3 covers 14 residues. CDR3 sequence (DNA): TGTGCCATCACTCCGGGAGGTATAAACACTGAAGCTTTCTTT. Encoded protein: CAITPGGINTEAFF.

In DNA form, the CDR3 reads TGCGCCAGCAGCCAGGGACTACCAGAGACCCAGTACTTC. The encoded protein is CASSQGLPETQYF. The gene calls are TRBV5-1 and TRBJ2-5; 7 nucleotides match TRBD2. This CDR3 comprises 13 residues. Germline V gene lookup returns CDR1 SGHRS and CDR2 YFSETQ. The V and J ends lost 4 bases and 4 bases, in that order; junction bases with no gene match: 4.

V usage is TRBV19 and J usage is TRBJ1-1; TRBD1 might be the D (5 bases). The germline V gene encodes CDR1 LNHDA and CDR2 SQIVND (reference sequence). The V end was cut by 2 bases, the J end by 6 bases, with 10 bases between. CDR3 length equals 13 residues. CDR3 protein: CASSIRGRAEAFF. CDR3 DNA: TGTGCCAGTAGTATACGGGGGAGAGCTGAAGCTTTCTTT.

The V call is TRBV7-9, the J call TRBJ1-2, with D perhaps TRBD1 (6 bases). The length of the CDR3 is 15 residues. The V end was cut by 5 bases, the J end by 8 bases, with 21 bases between. Germline CDR1 is SEHNR and CDR2 is FQNEAQ (reference sequence). The CDR3: CASSLEKDRFKGYTF. CDR3 sequence (DNA): TGTGCCAGCAGCCTGGAAAAAGACAGGTTCAAAGGCTACACCTTC.

The chain recombines TRBV6-5 with TRBJ1-1; a weak D match, TRBD1 (6 bases). CDR3 length equals 13 residues. Trimming cost V 1 base and J 3 bases, with 6 bases left between them. CDR1 and CDR2 (germline): MNHEY, SVGAGI. Written as DNA, the CDR3 is TGTGCCAGCAGTTACTGGACAGACACTGAAGCTTTCTTT. Its translation is CASSYWTDTEAFF.

This clone was counted at least ten times. The rearrangement links TRBV4-3 to TRBJ2-7; 9 positions agree with TRBD1. The CDR3 is 15 residues long. The ends lost 0 bases at V and 1 base at J; junction bases unmatched: 1. The germline V gene encodes CDR1 LGHNA and CDR2 YSLEER. The CDR3 nucleotides read TGCGCCAGCAGCCAAGAGACAGGGGGGTCCTACGAGCAGTACTTC. Amino acid sequence: CASSQETGGSYEQYF.

V and J are TRBV11-3 and TRBJ1-3, with 7 bases matching TRBD1. Germline values: CDR1 SGHNT, CDR2 YENEEA. V was pared by 5 bases and J by 4 bases, with 2 bases of the junction left unmatched. The CDR3 has 13 residues. The CDR3 DNA reads TGTGCCAGCAGCCAGACAGGGGGAAACACCATATATTTT. It translates to CASSQTGGNTIYF.

The rearrangement joins TRBV6-6 to TRBJ2-7; 7 bases line up with TRBD1. J lost 0 bases, V lost 8 bases, and 7 bases had no gene match. This CDR3 is built from 14 residues. The germline CDR1 and CDR2 sequences are MNHNY and SVGAGI (reference sequence). In DNA, the CDR3 is TGTGCCAGCCAGACGGGACAGCACTCCTACGAGCAGTACTTC. This translates into CASQTGQHSYEQYF.

This clone has only one observation. The chain carries TRBV2 and TRBJ2-3, with D unclear. The CDR3 extends over 15 amino acids. V dropped 7 bases and J dropped 4 bases, with 18 bases sitting between them. Germline CDR1 reads SNHLY; CDR2 reads FYNNEI. CDR3 sequence reads: CASTLLWPAADTQYF. The DNA of the CDR3 is TGTGCCAGCACCTTGCTTTGGCCCGCGGCAGATACGCAGTATTTT. Filled out from reference TRBV2 and TRBJ2-3, the complete variable domain reads EPEVTQTPSHQVTQMGQEVILRCVPISNHLYFYWYRQILGQKVEFLVSFYNNEISEKSEIFDDQFSVERPDGSNFTLKIRSTKLEDSAMYFCASTLLWPAADTQYFGPGTRLTVL.

J is TRBJ1-1 and V is TRBV5-1, with D possibly TRBD1 on 5 matching bases. The germline V gene encodes CDR1 SGHRS and CDR2 YFSETQ. Trimming removed 0 bases from V and 7 bases from J, with 22 bases in between. The CDR3 runs 17 residues. The DNA for the CDR3 is TGCGCCAGCAGCTTGGTCCGAGACAGCCTAACCCACAATGAAGCTTTCTTT. This encodes CASSLVRDSLTHNEAFF.

This clone was recorded once. The chain carries TRBV30 and TRBJ1-1; D not resolved. Germline assignment: CDR1 GTSNPN and CDR2 SVGIG (reference sequence). The CDR3 consists of 13 residues. V was trimmed by 0 bases and J by 1 base, leaving 6 bases between them. CDR3 region: CAWSVQQNTEAFF. The CDR3 nucleotides are TGTGCCTGGAGTGTACAGCAGAACACTGAAGCTTTCTTT.

The V call is TRBV18, the J call TRBJ2-3, with TRBD2 matching over 10 bases. Germline-derived CDR1 and CDR2 are KGHSH and LQKENI. CDR3 size: 15 residues. Trimming cost V 2 bases and J 5 bases; bases outside gene matches: 4. The CDR3 DNA reads as TGTGCCAGCTCACCAGAGCGGGGGGGCATAGATACGCAGTATTTT. Translation gives CASSPERGGIDTQYF.

The genes are TRBV11-1 and TRBJ2-1, with D maybe TRBD1 (5 bases). The germline CDR1 and CDR2 sequences are SGHAT and FQDESV (reference sequence). Trimming stripped 6 bases from V and 6 bases from J, with 9 bases between. The CDR3 totals 12 residues. CDR3 in DNA: TGTGCCAGCAGGAGACAGCCCAATGAGCAGTTCTTC. Amino acid sequence: CASRRQPNEQFF.

The rearrangement links TRBV6-2 or TRBV6-3 to TRBJ1-2; unclear D gene. The CDR3 covers 14 residues. Trimming removed 4 bases at V and 4 bases at J, with 13 bases between. CDR1 and CDR2 (germline): MNHEY, SVGEGT. CDR3 sequence reads: CASSLFRDTYGYTF. The CDR3 DNA reads TGTGCCAGCAGTTTGTTCCGGGATACCTATGGCTACACCTTC.

The chain is built from TRBV20-1 and TRBJ2-1; TRBD2 aligns across 11 bases. This CDR3 region has 19 residues. V shed 3 bases and J 3 bases; nucleotides not matched to a gene: 16. The germline V gene has CDR1 DFQATT and CDR2 SNEGSKA (reference sequence). CDR3 sequence: CSASQLSTSGAVYYNEQFF. The CDR3 bases are TGCAGTGCTAGTCAACTCTCGACTAGCGGGGCGGTTTACTACAATGAGCAGTTCTTC.

This clone was found once. The junction departs from the called germline gene at one end, perhaps through a read error. The chain is built from TRBV12-3 or TRBV12-4 and TRBJ2-7; D is unclear. There are 13 residues in the CDR3. The CDR3 protein is CASSRDTISLVSF. As DNA, the CDR3 is TGTGCCAGCAGCCGTGACACGATAAGCTTAGTGAGCTTC.

CDR3 region: CASSQDDLARYNEQFF. Here the CDR3 DNA reads TGTGCCAGCAGCCAAGACGACTTAGCAAGATACAATGAGCAGTTCTTC. V usage is TRBV4-2 and J usage is TRBJ2-1; D is unresolved. The CDR3 totals 16 residues. V shed 0 bases and J shed 4 bases, with 13 bases lying between them. Germline assignment: CDR1 LGHNA and CDR2 YNFKEQ.

V gene TRBV27 combines with J gene TRBJ2-2; weak D call: TRBD2 (7 bases). The ends were cut back, 5 bases at V and 6 bases at J, with 16 bases in the middle. Germline values: CDR1 MNHEY, CDR2 SMNVEV (reference sequence). The CDR3 has 15 residues. The CDR3 region has the DNA TGTGCCAGCAGTGCGAGGGGGGGGGACGCCGGGGAGCTGTTTTTT. Translated: CASSARGGDAGELFF.

This chain connects TRBV7-2 to TRBJ2-1; no firm D call. The V gene lost 2 bases and the J gene lost 10 bases, with 9 bases spanning the gap. This CDR3 has 12 residues. The germline V gene encodes CDR1 SGHTA and CDR2 FQGNSA. The CDR3 nucleotides read TGTGCCAGCAGCTTACTAGAAACCGAGCAGTTCTTC. Its protein is CASSLLETEQFF.

The V call is TRBV7-9, the J call TRBJ1-2, with TRBD1 identical over 8 bases. The V gene end was trimmed by 5 bases and the J gene end by 1 base; junction bases not matched to a gene: 6. This CDR3 comprises 15 residues. The V gene's germline CDR1 is SEHNR and CDR2 FQNEAQ (reference sequence). In DNA form, the CDR3 reads TGTGCCAGCAGCCACCAGGGGGCGGATAACTATGGCTACACCTTC. It specifies CASSHQGADNYGYTF.

This chain uses TRBV4-3 with TRBJ1-3, with D unresolved. V shed 0 bases and J shed 0 bases, with 9 bases lying between them. CDR1 LGHNA and CDR2 YSLEER come from the germline V gene. The CDR3 covers 16 residues. The CDR3 protein is CASSQELGLSGNTIYF. CDR3 sequence (DNA): TGCGCCAGCAGCCAAGAACTTGGTCTCTCTGGAAACACCATATATTTT.

V and J are TRBV7-6 and TRBJ1-2; 9 nucleotides agree with TRBD1. The CDR3 is 15 amino acids. CDR1 is SGHVS and CDR2 is FNYEAQ in the germline V gene. V trimming: 0 bases; J trimming: 8 bases; junction bases outside the gene matches: 7. CDR3 bases: TGTGCCAGCAGCTTAGCTGTACAGGGGGCCGGAGGCTACACCTTC. Amino acid sequence: CASSLAVQGAGGYTF. Complete variable domain (other parts from reference TRBV7-6 and TRBJ1-2): GAGVSQSPRYKVTKRGQDVALRCDPISGHVSLYWYRQALGQGPEFLTYFNYEAQQDKSGLPNDRFSAERPEGSISTLTIQRTEQRDSAMYRCASSLAVQGAGGYTFGSGTRLTVV.

This clone was counted a few times. V is TRBV6-5 and J is TRBJ1-3; TRBD1 might be the D (6 bases). The CDR3 spans 14 residues. With 9 bases removed from V and 4 bases from J, the gap between germline ends came to 16 bases. Germline V gives CDR1 MNHEY, CDR2 SVGAGI. CDR3 DNA: TGTGCCAGTCTTAAACAGGGCTTCGGAAACACCATATATTTT. Its translation: CASLKQGFGNTIYF.

The genes are TRBV6-5 and TRBJ2-7; 10 bases match TRBD1. The V and J ends lost 11 bases and 1 base, in that order; junction bases with no gene match: 5. The V gene's germline CDR1 is MNHEY and CDR2 SVGAGI. The CDR3 spans 13 residues. The CDR3 sequence is CACRDRGSYEQYF. The CDR3 DNA reads as TGTGCCTGCCGGGACAGGGGTTCCTACGAGCAGTACTTC.

This chain links TRBV5-6 with TRBJ1-2, with D tentatively TRBD1 (6 bases). This CDR3 comprises 13 residues. V lost 3 bases and J 4 bases, leaving 10 bases between the germline ends. The germline V gene encodes CDR1 SGHDT and CDR2 YYEEEE. The CDR3 sequence is CASSSLGGYGYTF. In DNA, the CDR3 is TGTGCCAGCAGCTCGTTAGGGGGCTATGGCTACACCTTC.

This clone has just a few counts. The chain combines TRBV5-6 with TRBJ1-2, with 9 nucleotides matching TRBD1. From germline, CDR1 is SGHDT and CDR2 YYEEEE. Trimming took 4 bases from V and 5 from J; bases not matched to a gene: 12. The CDR3 totals 16 residues. The CDR3 here is CASSQGDRAYPYGYTF. The CDR3 region has the DNA TGTGCCAGCAGCCAAGGGGACAGGGCCTACCCGTATGGCTACACCTTC.